A single sample gave rise to the 19 T cell receptor beta chains below, sequenced in a study of T cell repertoires in cytomegalovirus infection (dated by TCRdb to about 2019). Instrument on record: Illumina HiSeq 1500. TCRdb trimmed public reads at Q25 via fastp, called clones via MiXCR and kept in-frame beta chains. Under each unique CDR3 protein, matching rows form one entry showing the most common genes and DNA. The sample records hundreds of thousands of distinct CDR3 sequences, around 35% of which are singletons. Together, the top ten hold 18% of the sample. The antigens of these receptors remain unknown. The meaning of the sample's treatment or condition label: in vitro stimulation with specific CMV peptide epitopes to enrich CMV-specific T cells. The material sequenced was cultured PBMCs, taken from culture after CMV antigen stimulation. Receptors originate from a human donor in good health (CMV status not recorded). Some clones in this sample may be carry-over from other donors' samples.

The gene calls are TRBV20-1 and TRBJ2-2, with 7 bases identical to TRBD1. This CDR3 has 17 amino acids. J was trimmed by 4 bases and V by 5 bases; bases with no gene match: 16. CDR1 and CDR2 (germline): DFQATT, SNEGSKA (reference sequence). CDR3 residues: CSARNQNRGPGTGELFF. For the CDR3, the DNA is TGCAGTGCTCGAAACCAGAACAGGGGCCCGGGCACCGGGGAGCTGTTTTTT.

The chain joins TRBV6-1 to TRBJ1-2; no reliable D call. The CDR3 has 14 amino acids. V lost 4 bases and J 0 bases, leaving 9 bases between the germline ends. The germline V gene has CDR1 MNHNS and CDR2 SASEGT. The CDR3 DNA sequence: TGTGCCAGCAGTGTCGCAGTATCTAACTATGGCTACACCTTC. It codes for CASSVAVSNYGYTF.

This chain uses TRBV20-1 with TRBJ1-2; 7 nucleotides line up with TRBD1. After removal of 3 bases from V and 8 bases from J, the junction contained 6 bases not matched to a gene. CDR1 is DFQATT, CDR2 SNEGSKA, per germline (reference sequence). There are 12 residues in the CDR3. This CDR3 is CSARFDREGYTF. CDR3 nucleotide sequence: TGCAGTGCTAGGTTTGACAGGGAGGGCTACACCTTC.

V gene TRBV10-3 combines with J gene TRBJ1-1, with 10 bases identical to TRBD1. V lost 10 bases to trimming and J lost 11 bases; unmatched junction nucleotides: 10. Germline V gives CDR1 ENHRY, CDR2 SYGVKD. The CDR3 is made up of 12 amino acids. The CDR3 DNA follows: TGTGCCACTCGGGACAGGGGTCATTGGGCTTTCTTT. It yields the protein CATRDRGHWAFF.

The rearrangement joins TRBV7-9 to TRBJ2-1, with 10 bases lining up with TRBD1. Germline V CDR1 and CDR2: SEHNR, FQNEAQ (reference sequence). Trimming took 8 bases from V and 7 from J; bases not matched to a gene: 8. The length of the CDR3 is 14 residues. The CDR3 DNA follows: TGTGCCAGCCGGGACAGGGGCATGAGGAATGAGCAGTTCTTC. Protein: CASRDRGMRNEQFF.

This clonotype was seen many times. This chain links TRBV7-2 with TRBJ2-2; the D call may be TRBD1 or TRBD2 (5 bases each). The CDR3 length is 16 residues. The V end lost 2 bases, the J end lost 0 bases, and 10 bases lay between the germline ends. CDR1 and CDR2 from the germline V gene are SGHTA and FQGNSA. CDR3 DNA sequence: TGTGCCAGCAGCTTAATGGGGGTACCGAACACCGGGGAGCTGTTTTTT. Amino acids: CASSLMGVPNTGELFF.

This clonotype appeared a few times. The rearrangement joins TRBV19 to TRBJ1-5; D is uncertain. Germline V gives CDR1 LNHDA, CDR2 SQIVND (reference sequence). Deletions cut 2 bases from V and 7 bases from J, with 9 bases between. The CDR3 consists of 13 residues. The CDR3 sequence is CASSIKGYQPQHF. The CDR3 DNA sequence: TGTGCCAGTAGTATAAAAGGTTACCAGCCCCAGCATTTT.

This clonotype appeared once. No conserved phenylalanine or tryptophan ends this CDR3, so it is likely a read error. The gene calls are TRBV18 and TRBJ1-2, with TRBD1 as a possible D gene (5 bases). There are 14 residues in the CDR3. Germline CDR1 is KGHSH and CDR2 is LQKENI. V lost 4 bases, J lost 5 bases, and 14 bases lay in between. In DNA form, the CDR3 reads TGTGCCAGCTCACTAACGTTCGGGGGATATGGCTACACCTTA. It encodes CASSLTFGGYGYTL.

This clonotype was observed a handful of times. This chain links TRBV6-1 with TRBJ2-3, with D possibly being TRBD2 (6 bases). In germline, CDR1 is MNHNS, CDR2 SASEGT. The CDR3 spans 16 residues. Trimming took off 7 bases at V and 0 bases at J, with 17 bases between the two ends. CDR3 nucleotides: TGTGCCAGCATCGGCAGTTCCGGGACTAGCACAGATACGCAGTATTTT. Translated: CASIGSSGTSTDTQYF.

This clonotype has just a few counts. The J gene is TRBJ2-3, the V gene TRBV7-2; D perhaps matches TRBD2 (6 bases). Trimming removed 5 bases from V and 7 bases from J, with 19 bases in between. The length of the CDR3 is 15 residues. Per the germline V gene, CDR1 is SGHTA and CDR2 is FQGNSA. The CDR3 is CASSPAGTDPHTQYF. The CDR3 region has the DNA TGTGCCAGCAGCCCCGCCGGGACTGATCCACATACGCAGTATTTT.

This clonotype was seen a handful of times. The chain couples TRBV10-3 to TRBJ2-5, with TRBD2 identical over 12 bases. Germline V gene data show CDR1 as ENHRY and CDR2 as SYGVKD. This CDR3 region has 14 residues. V lost 2 bases, J lost 5 bases, and 0 bases stayed unmatched. CDR3 loop: CAISETSGGETQYF. The CDR3 DNA reads TGTGCCATCAGTGAGACTAGCGGGGGGGAGACCCAGTACTTC.

This clonotype was observed at least ten times. V and J are TRBV7-2 and TRBJ2-7, with unresolved D. Germline loops: CDR1 SGHTA, CDR2 FQGNSA. V lost 3 bases to trimming and J lost 2 bases, with 8 bases between them. The CDR3 totals 13 residues. CDR3 bases: TGTGCCAGCAGCTTGCCTGGCCCCTACGAGCAGTACTTC. Translated: CASSLPGPYEQYF.

The chain is built from TRBV7-3 and TRBJ2-1, with 8 bases matching TRBD2. The CDR3 covers 16 residues. Germline V lookup: CDR1 SGHTA, CDR2 FQGTGA. The ends lost 5 bases at V and 2 bases at J; junction bases unmatched: 8. The CDR3 loop reads CASSNRGGGTYNEQFF. As DNA, the CDR3 is TGTGCCAGCAGCAATAGGGGCGGGGGGACCTACAATGAGCAGTTCTTC. The full variable domain, its missing parts supplied by reference TRBV7-3 and TRBJ2-1, is GAGVSQTPSNKVTEKGKYVELRCDPISGHTALYWYRQSLGQGPEFLIYFQGTGAADDSGLPNDRFFAVRPEGSVSTLKIQRTERGDSAVYLCASSNRGGGTYNEQFFGPGTRLTVL.

This sequence joins TRBV7-2 and TRBJ1-2; D remains ambiguous. Germline V gene data show CDR1 as SGHTA and CDR2 as FQGNSA. CDR3 length equals 15 residues. Trimming took 6 bases from V and 4 from J, leaving 18 bases between them. The CDR3 DNA reads as TGTGCCAGCAGAAAGGTTTTCTGGGAGGGCTATGGCTACACCTTC. Amino acids: CASRKVFWEGYGYTF.

This clonotype was seen ten or more times. The chain recombines TRBV7-2 with TRBJ1-6; no firm D call. With 4 bases removed from V and 6 bases from J, the gap between germline ends came to 10 bases. The germline gives CDR1 SGHTA, CDR2 FQGNSA. CDR3 length: 14 amino acids. The CDR3 sequence is CASSSPQVNSPLHF. The DNA for the CDR3 is TGTGCCAGCAGCTCTCCGCAAGTTAATTCACCCCTCCACTTT.

In its sample, this clonotype was seen a few times. The genes are TRBV7-9 and TRBJ2-5; TRBD2 matches at 10 bases. CDR3 length: 17 amino acids. Germline V gives CDR1 SEHNR, CDR2 FQNEAQ (reference sequence). After removal of 3 bases from V and 2 bases from J, the junction contained 9 bases not matched to a gene. This CDR3 reads CASSFARTTSGQETQYF. The CDR3 bases are TGTGCCAGCAGCTTCGCTAGGACGACTAGCGGGCAAGAGACCCAGTACTTC.

This clonotype was picked up a small number of times. This rearrangement joins TRBV12-3 or TRBV12-4 to TRBJ2-1, with 16 bases matching TRBD2. The CDR3 contains 15 residues. V shed 7 bases and J 9 bases; nucleotides not matched to a gene: 6. The CDR3 protein is CASNGGLAGGPEQFF. The CDR3 DNA reads TGTGCCAGCAACGGGGGACTAGCGGGAGGGCCTGAGCAGTTCTTC.

This clonotype was detected a few times. This chain connects TRBV7-2 to TRBJ1-5, with a weak D call TRBD1 (6 bases). V gave up 4 bases and J gave up 11 bases, with 21 bases separating them. The germline CDR1 and CDR2 sequences are SGHTA and FQGNSA. The CDR3 totals 15 residues. The CDR3 nucleotides are TGTGCCAGCAGCTCCAAGGGGGGGGCGGGGGAGTCCCAGCATTTT. Residues: CASSSKGGAGESQHF.

This clonotype was detected only a few times. The chain is built from TRBV4-3 and TRBJ2-2, with TRBD1 as a possible D gene (6 bases). CDR1 is LGHNA, CDR2 YSLEER, per germline. CDR3 length: 14 amino acids. V lost 2 bases and J lost 5, with 9 bases in between. The CDR3 sequence is CASSQTTGTGELFF. CDR3 coding DNA: TGCGCCAGCAGCCAAACAACAGGGACCGGGGAGCTGTTTTTT.